This T cell receptor (beta chain) was profiled in a study of T cell repertoires in cytomegalovirus infection. As for the study in general: Matching HLA type and CMV infection were both indicated by public TCR beta signatures. Study-wide findings and caveats: People with CMV and the relevant HLA were identified by cumulative public TCR beta family frequency.

TCRdb independently ran MiXCR on the reads; one entry per CDR3 protein. The sample lists roughly 320,000 distinct CDR3 sequences, 8% to 9.5% occurring once. The CDR3 sequence is 16 residues long. The V gene's germline CDR1 is MDHEN and CDR2 SYDVKM. Unmatched junction bases numbered 13, after V lost 6 bases and J lost 5 bases. About this clonotype itself: The antigen is undetermined.

The chain is built from TRBV28 and TRBJ1-2; 9 bases fit TRBD1. The TCR sequence derives from a human donor in good health (CMV status not recorded). Some clones in this sample may be carry-over from other donors' samples. The sample was PBMCs. Here the CDR3 reads CASSGRVGTGWYGYTF. The CDR3 DNA reads TGTGCCAGCAGCGGCCGTGTCGGGACAGGGTGGTATGGCTACACCTTC.